These 12 T cell receptor beta chains share one sample of origin, sequenced in a study of blood T cell repertoires in COVID-19. Only in-frame clones appear in the TCRdb table, and some are missing; sequencing was by immunoSEQ multiplex PCR. The data contain around 200,000 clones, around 83% of them singletons. The specimen sequenced was peripheral blood. The receptors derive from a woman between 40 and 55 years old with acute or convalescent COVID-19.

The chain is built from TRBV28 and TRBJ2-7; tentative D call: TRBD2 (6 bases). CDR3 length: 15 amino acids. Germline loops: CDR1 MDHEN, CDR2 SYDVKM. The V end was cut by 4 bases, the J end by 0 bases, with 13 bases between. This CDR3 reads CASSWRGRSSYEQYF. The DNA for the CDR3 is TGTGCCAGCAGTTGGCGGGGCCGCTCCTCCTACGAGCAGTACTTC.

This clone was detected once. V is TRBV10-3 and J is TRBJ2-5; the match to TRBD2 covers 8 bases. The CDR3 loop spans 16 amino acids. J was trimmed by 2 bases and V by 1 base; bases with no gene match: 6. CDR1 and CDR2 (germline): ENHRY, SYGVKD. For the CDR3, the DNA is TGTGCCATCAGTGAGTTGTCTGGCGGGGGGCAAGAGACCCAGTACTTC. Translating gives CAISELSGGGQETQYF.

The chain has TRBV9 and TRBJ2-1; D is possibly TRBD2 (6 bases). The CDR3 consists of 16 residues. V lost 0 bases, J lost 5 bases, and 15 bases lay in between. Germline-derived CDR1 and CDR2 are SGDLS and YYNGEE. The CDR3 spells CASSVVGGGGNNEQFF. The CDR3 DNA is TGTGCCAGCAGCGTAGTGGGCGGCGGCGGGAACAATGAGCAGTTCTTC.

The chain recombines TRBV29-1 with TRBJ2-7; 9 bases map to TRBD1. The V gene end was trimmed by 1 base and the J gene end by 3 bases; junction bases not matched to a gene: 7. CDR1 and CDR2 from the germline V gene are SQVTM and ANQGSEA. The CDR3 is 15 residues long. The CDR3 here is CSVEGGTGIVYEQYF. The CDR3 DNA reads as TGCAGCGTTGAAGGCGGGACAGGGATCGTCTACGAGCAGTACTTC.

The chain couples TRBV28 to TRBJ1-1; 9 nucleotides line up with TRBD1. Trimming cost V 5 bases and J 11 bases; bases outside gene matches: 12. This CDR3 contains 14 residues. Per the germline V gene, CDR1 is MDHEN and CDR2 is SYDVKM. CDR3 sequence: CASSNYRGPEGAFF. In DNA, the CDR3 is TGTGCCAGCAGTAATTACAGGGGGCCCGAGGGGGCTTTCTTT.

This rearrangement joins TRBV30 to TRBJ2-7, with D possibly being TRBD2 (7 bases). The germline V gene encodes CDR1 GTSNPN and CDR2 SVGIG (reference sequence). Trimming stripped 8 bases from V and 0 bases from J, with 11 bases between. This CDR3 is built from 12 residues. DNA of the CDR3: TGTGCCGGGGGCGGGAGCTCCTACGAGCAGTACTTC. It encodes CAGGGSSYEQYF.

J is TRBJ1-5 and V is TRBV28, with 8 bases that match TRBD1. Germline CDR1 and CDR2: MDHEN and SYDVKM. Germline trimming cut 5 bases from V and 0 bases from J; bases unmatched to any gene: 15. The length of the CDR3 is 19 residues. CDR3 DNA: TGTGCCAGCAGTGGGGCACCGGACAGGGTGGTCCATAGCAATCAGCCCCAGCATTTT. As protein: CASSGAPDRVVHSNQPQHF.

This chain connects TRBV19 to TRBJ1-5, with 7 bases matching TRBD1. The CDR3 runs 18 residues. CDR1 and CDR2 (germline): LNHDA, SQIVND (reference sequence). V trimming: 0 bases; J trimming: 0 bases; junction bases outside the gene matches: 8. The CDR3, as DNA: TGTGCCAGTAGTATAGATGGGACAGCGACGTATAGCAATCAGCCCCAGCATTTT. Encoded protein: CASSIDGTATYSNQPQHF. Looking up the rest from reference TRBV19 and TRBJ1-5 gives the full variable domain: DGGITQSPKYLFRKEGQNVTLSCEQNLNHDAMYWYRQDPGQGLRLIYYSQIVNDFQKGDIAEGYSVSREKKESFPLTVTSAQKNPTAFYLCASSIDGTATYSNQPQHFGDGTRLSIL.

The chain joins TRBV25-1 to TRBJ1-1; D uncertain. V shed 2 bases and J shed 1 base, with 8 bases lying between them. The CDR3 contains 14 residues. Looked up from germline, CDR1 is MGHDK and CDR2 is SYGVNS. The CDR3 DNA is TGTGCCAGCAGTGAAATAAGAGAGAACACTGAAGCTTTCTTT. This translates into CASSEIRENTEAFF.

V gene TRBV7-8 combines with J gene TRBJ2-5, with TRBD2 identical over 9 bases. Germline lookup yields CDR1 SGHVS and CDR2 FQNEAQ. This CDR3 spans 15 amino acids. Trimming removed 1 base from V and 2 bases from J; junction bases left unmatched: 2. CDR3 loop: CASSLGAGGQETQYF. CDR3 in DNA: TGTGCCAGCAGCTTAGGTGCGGGGGGGCAAGAGACCCAGTACTTC. Using reference TRBV7-8 and TRBJ2-5 for the parts outside the CDR3, the full variable domain is GAGVSQSPRYKVAKRGQDVALRCDPISGHVSLFWYQQALGQGPEFLTYFQNEAQLDKSGLPSDRFFAERPEGSVSTLKIQRTQQEDSAVYLCASSLGAGGQETQYFGPGTRLLVL.

This chain uses TRBV6-5 with TRBJ1-4, with D maybe TRBD1 (5 bases). Trimming left V 6 bases short and J 1 base short, with 9 bases between. This CDR3 region has 14 residues. Per germline, CDR1 MNHEY and CDR2 SVGAGI. CDR3 in amino acids: CASSWTRTNEKLFF. The CDR3 DNA reads as TGTGCCAGCAGCTGGACAAGAACTAATGAAAAACTGTTTTTT.

The chain uses TRBV5-4 and TRBJ2-5; 8 positions agree with TRBD1. Germline V lookup: CDR1 SGHNT, CDR2 YYREEE (reference sequence). There are 14 residues in the CDR3. The J segment lost 2 bases and the V segment lost 4 bases, leaving 4 bases of the junction unmatched. The CDR3 nucleotides read TGTGCCAGCAGCGGTAGGACAGGGCAAGAGACCCAGTACTTC. Translating gives CASSGRTGQETQYF.